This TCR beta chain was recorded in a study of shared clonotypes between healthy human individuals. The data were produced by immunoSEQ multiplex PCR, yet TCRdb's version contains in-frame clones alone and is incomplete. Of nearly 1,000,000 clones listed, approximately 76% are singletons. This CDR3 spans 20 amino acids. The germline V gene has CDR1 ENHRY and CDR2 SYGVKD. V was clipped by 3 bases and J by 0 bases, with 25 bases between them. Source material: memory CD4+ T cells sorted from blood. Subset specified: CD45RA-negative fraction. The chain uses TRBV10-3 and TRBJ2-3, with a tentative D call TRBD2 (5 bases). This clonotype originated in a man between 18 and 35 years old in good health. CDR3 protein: CAISDSSRETGETSTDTQYF. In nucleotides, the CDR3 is TGTGCCATCAGTGATTCGTCCCGGGAAACTGGAGAAACTAGCACAGATACGCAGTATTTT.